What follows are 5 T cell receptor beta chains derived from one specimen sequenced in a study of radiotherapy plus CTLA-4 blockade in lung cancer. Clones were sequenced by immunoSEQ multiplex PCR, and TCRdb holds only the in-frame ones, with some missing. The repertoire holds tens of thousands of clones, 70% to 80% seen once, with around a sixth in the top ten. The starting material was peripheral blood, obtained from a patient treated with radiotherapy plus ipilimumab. The receptors come from a human donor with non-small cell lung cancer whose response to radiotherapy plus ipilimumab could not be evaluated. Some clones in this sample may be carry-over from other donors' samples.

The chain is built from TRBV29-1 and TRBJ1-2; possible D gene TRBD1, 5 bases. This CDR3 spans 15 amino acids. V shed 4 bases and J shed 6 bases, with 21 bases lying between them. Per the germline V gene, CDR1 is SQVTM and CDR2 is ANQGSEA. DNA for the CDR3: TGCAGCGTTGGGGGCTTGGCGGACAATCGTGATGGCTACACCTTC. Translating gives CSVGGLADNRDGYTF.

V and J are TRBV28 and TRBJ1-3, with a possible D match to TRBD1 (6 bases). Germline CDR1 is MDHEN and CDR2 is SYDVKM. Trimming stripped 4 bases from V and 0 bases from J, with 16 bases between. The length of the CDR3 is 17 residues. The CDR3 spells CASSSNRAPGSGNTIYF. CDR3 sequence (DNA): TGTGCCAGCAGTTCGAACAGGGCCCCTGGCTCTGGAAACACCATATATTTT. Complete variable domain (other parts from reference TRBV28 and TRBJ1-3): DVKVTQSSRYLVKRTGEKVFLECVQDMDHENMFWYRQDPGLGLRLIYFSYDVKMKEKGDIPEGYSVSREKKERFSLILESASTNQTSMYLCASSSNRAPGSGNTIYFGEGSWLTVV.

This clone was seen only once. This rearrangement joins TRBV7-9 to TRBJ2-3, with 8 nucleotides matching TRBD1. The CDR3 runs to 16 residues. The germline V gene has CDR1 SEHNR and CDR2 FQNEAQ (reference sequence). V trimming: 1 base; J trimming: 5 bases; junction bases outside the gene matches: 8. As DNA, the CDR3 is TGTGCCAGCAGCTTAGTCCAGGGGGCGGCCAGAGATACGCAGTATTTT. This sequence encodes CASSLVQGAARDTQYF.

The rearrangement uses TRBV9 and TRBJ1-5; D remains unclear. The germline CDR1 and CDR2 sequences are SGDLS and YYNGEE. V was trimmed by 3 bases and J by 4 bases, leaving 11 bases between them. The CDR3 is 14 residues long. DNA for the CDR3: TGTGCCAGCAGCGCCCTAGGAGTAAATCAGCCCCAGCATTTT. Translated: CASSALGVNQPQHF.

The chain couples TRBV10-3 to TRBJ2-7; TRBD2 matches 8 bases. This CDR3 has 13 amino acids. Losses at the gene ends were 6 bases for V and 3 bases for J; bases not matched to a gene: 4. Germline CDR1 is ENHRY and CDR2 is SYGVKD. In nucleotides, the CDR3 is TGTGCCATCAGCGGGACTAGTGTCTACGAGCAGTACTTC. Translation gives CAISGTSVYEQYF.